This entry concerns a single TCR beta chain. Its antigen remains unknown. This record belongs to a study of cytomegalovirus exposure and HLA in healthy donors. The PCR had 60 Vbeta and 13 Jbeta primers. In the authors' workflow: In a later analysis, some 10 million of approximately 80 million unique beta chains occurred in at least two donors. TCRdb's table, derived via immunoSEQ multiplex PCR, lists solely in-frame clones and lacks some. From that table come the V and J calls and clone size; the DNA was used to work out D and trimming. This table has around 160,000 clones, roughly four fifths appearing once. Study findings and constraints: The authors listed 150 to 200 TCR beta chains as cytomegalovirus-associated.

Trimming took off 2 bases at V and 10 bases at J, with 10 bases between the two ends. The CDR3 length is 12 residues. Germline CDR1 reads SGHRS; CDR2 reads YFSETQ. Input material: PBMCs. This rearrangement joins TRBV5-1 to TRBJ2-1; TRBD1 is a possible D gene (5 bases). The origin of this receptor is a man aged 45-65 years in good health and CMV-seropositive. The CDR3 loop is CASSFWGHEQFF. The CDR3, as DNA: TGCGCCAGCAGCTTCTGGGGCCACGAGCAGTTCTTC.